Below, 29 T cell receptor beta chains from the same sample are listed, as sequenced in a study of T cells in Graves' hyperthyroidism and ophthalmopathy (dated by TCRdb to the late 2010s). Libraries were built with multiplex PCR. The sample was run on an Illumina HiSeq 2000. Amplification of TCR beta CDR3 regions was carried out from RNA transcripts. The TCR CDR3 was subjected to a first round of RT-PCR using the HTBI primer set and the Qiagen OneStep RT-PCR kit. TCRdb itself trimmed the public reads at Q25 with fastp, ran MiXCR and retained productive beta chains. Each CDR3 protein gets just one entry, which takes the most common genes and DNA from the rows behind it. This sample comprises nearly 600,000 distinct CDR3 sequences, roughly 13% of them detected only once. The top ten clonotypes cover roughly 5.5% of the sample. The source material was blood. The origin of the receptors is a woman aged 25 to 39 with Graves' hyperthyroidism that later progressed to Graves' ophthalmopathy.

This clonotype has ten or more counts. The rearrangement uses TRBV11-2 and TRBJ1-4; D is possibly TRBD1 (6 bases). Germline CDR1 is SGHAT and CDR2 is FQNNGV. Trimming shortened V by 2 bases and J by 10 bases, and 17 bases separated the two germline ends. The CDR3 loop spans 15 amino acids. The CDR3 DNA sequence: TGTGCCAGCAGCTTACAGGGGAATAATGATGGAAAACTGTTTTTT. Its protein is CASSLQGNNDGKLFF.

In its sample, this clonotype was seen many times. This chain uses TRBV12-3 or TRBV12-4 with TRBJ1-2, with TRBD1 matching 8 bases. After removal of 5 bases from V and 3 bases from J, the junction contained 2 bases not matched to a gene. This CDR3 comprises 13 residues. In DNA form, the CDR3 reads TGTGCCAGCAGTGTGGACAGGGACTATGGCTACACCTTC. Translated, it gives CASSVDRDYGYTF.

The chain has TRBV19 and TRBJ1-1; D unresolved. The CDR3 spans 13 residues. Trimming took 2 bases from V and 4 from J, leaving 8 bases between them. Germline V gene data show CDR1 as LNHDA and CDR2 as SQIVND (reference sequence). As DNA, the CDR3 is TGTGCCAGTAGTATACGGGCTTCCACTGAAGCTTTCTTT. Its translation is CASSIRASTEAFF.

The chain uses TRBV10-1 and TRBJ1-4, with D perhaps matching TRBD1 (6 bases). This CDR3 is built from 14 residues. Deletions cut 6 bases from V and 8 bases from J, with 16 bases between. Germline CDR1 is WNHNN and CDR2 is SYGVQD (reference sequence). The chain's CDR3 is CASSSQGIGEKLFF. CDR3 coding DNA: TGCGCCAGCAGCTCACAGGGTATCGGAGAAAAACTGTTTTTT.

This clonotype has ten or more counts. V gene TRBV11-2 combines with J gene TRBJ2-7; 7 bases align to TRBD2. Germline V gene sequence: CDR1 SGHAT, CDR2 FQNNGV. The CDR3 is 15 amino acids. V shed 5 bases and J 3 bases; nucleotides not matched to a gene: 10. The DNA of the CDR3 is TGTGCCAGCAGCCCCCGTGGGGGACTAAACTACGAGCAGTACTTC. Its translation is CASSPRGGLNYEQYF.

This clonotype has more than one count but fewer than ten. The chain carries TRBV7-6 and TRBJ1-2; unclear D gene. Germline assignment: CDR1 SGHVS and CDR2 FNYEAQ. Trimming cost V 2 bases and J 8 bases, with 15 bases left between them. CDR3 length equals 14 residues. The CDR3 spells CASSLQNTFRGYTF. CDR3 DNA: TGTGCCAGCAGCTTACAGAACACCTTCAGGGGCTACACCTTC. The variable domain in full, with the rest retrieved from reference TRBV7-6 and TRBJ1-2, is GAGVSQSPRYKVTKRGQDVALRCDPISGHVSLYWYRQALGQGPEFLTYFNYEAQQDKSGLPNDRFSAERPEGSISTLTIQRTEQRDSAMYRCASSLQNTFRGYTFGSGTRLTVV.

This clonotype appeared a few times. The chain uses TRBV7-2 and TRBJ2-1; no clear D. Trimming removed 1 base at V and 8 bases at J, with 15 bases between. The germline V gene has CDR1 SGHTA and CDR2 FQGNSA. The CDR3 covers 15 residues. CDR3 in DNA: TGTGCCAGCAGCTTAGAGTTACAACCACACCATGAGCAGTTCTTC. The encoded protein is CASSLELQPHHEQFF.

In its sample, this clonotype was seen many times. CDR3 region: CASSLGRGTTEAFF. The CDR3 nucleotides read TGTGCCAGCAGTTTAGGGCGGGGGACGACTGAAGCTTTCTTT. V is TRBV12-3 or TRBV12-4 and J is TRBJ1-1, with D maybe TRBD1 (5 bases). This CDR3 has 14 amino acids. V was clipped by 1 base and J by 5 bases, with 11 bases between them.

V and J are TRBV9 and TRBJ1-4; 7 bases fit TRBD1. The V segment lost 3 bases and the J segment 6 bases; nucleotides outside the gene matches: 5. The CDR3 has 14 amino acids. The germline V gene has CDR1 SGDLS and CDR2 YYNGEE. CDR3 nucleotide sequence: TGTGCCAGCAGCGGCTGGGACAGAGATGAAAAACTGTTTTTT. This gives the protein CASSGWDRDEKLFF.

This clonotype was counted ten times or more. V gene TRBV12-3 or TRBV12-4 combines with J gene TRBJ1-2; 8 bases match TRBD1. V shed 6 bases and J 5 bases; nucleotides not matched to a gene: 2. The CDR3 is 12 amino acids. CDR3 loop: CASRTGVYGYTF. The CDR3 DNA follows: TGTGCCAGCAGGACAGGGGTTTATGGCTACACCTTC.

This chain links TRBV11-1 with TRBJ2-3; tentative D call: TRBD2 (6 bases). This CDR3 contains 17 residues. Trimming shortened V by 1 base and J by 4 bases, and 18 bases separated the two germline ends. Germline V CDR1 and CDR2: SGHAT, FQDESV (reference sequence). Here the CDR3 DNA reads TGTGCCAGCAGCTTAGGTCCGGGAGCCAGGTTGGCAGATACGCAGTATTTT. Protein product: CASSLGPGARLADTQYF.

Many counts were recorded for this clonotype. The V call is TRBV24-1, the J call TRBJ2-7, with 11 bases aligning to TRBD2. CDR1 and CDR2 (germline): KGHDR, SFDVKD. The CDR3 spans 16 residues. The V gene end was trimmed by 3 bases and the J gene end by 2 bases; junction bases not matched to a gene: 5. CDR3 DNA sequence: TGTGCCACCAGTGATCCCGGGACTAGCGGTACCTACGAGCAGTACTTC. Its protein is CATSDPGTSGTYEQYF.

This clonotype has a count of ten or more. This chain joins TRBV7-8 and TRBJ2-5, with TRBD2 identical over 7 bases. There are 17 residues in the CDR3. The junction had 10 bases not matched to a gene; V was cut back by 0 bases and J by 3 bases. Germline CDR1 reads SGHVS; CDR2 reads FQNEAQ. CDR3 region: CASSLANFLLAEETQYF. The CDR3 nucleotides read TGTGCCAGCAGCTTAGCTAATTTCCTCCTAGCGGAAGAGACCCAGTACTTC.

This clonotype was detected a few times. The genes are TRBV19 and TRBJ2-2, with 9 bases lining up with TRBD1. Trimming at V came to 5 bases and at J to 3 bases, leaving 4 bases not matched to a gene. The CDR3 loop spans 15 amino acids. Germline V gives CDR1 LNHDA, CDR2 SQIVND (reference sequence). CDR3: CASSPTGGDTGELFF. In DNA, the CDR3 is TGTGCCAGTAGTCCGACAGGGGGGGACACCGGGGAGCTGTTTTTT. Using reference TRBV19 and TRBJ2-2 for the parts outside the CDR3, the full variable domain is DGGITQSPKYLFRKEGQNVTLSCEQNLNHDAMYWYRQDPGQGLRLIYYSQIVNDFQKGDIAEGYSVSREKKESFPLTVTSAQKNPTAFYLCASSPTGGDTGELFFGEGSRLTVL.

This clonotype was seen many times. DNA of the CDR3: TGTGCCAGCACTAGGGGGAGGAACTCTGGAAACACCATATATTTT. Its protein product is CASTRGRNSGNTIYF. The V call is TRBV12-3 or TRBV12-4, the J call TRBJ1-3, with D perhaps matching TRBD1 (6 bases). The CDR3 is 15 residues long. V lost 7 bases, J lost 0 bases, and 13 bases lay in between.

At least ten counts were recorded for this clonotype. The chain employs TRBV12-3 or TRBV12-4 and TRBJ2-7, with D unclear. CDR3 length equals 14 residues. V shed 6 bases and J shed 4 bases, with 16 bases lying between them. CDR3 coding DNA: TGTGCCAGCAGCTTTAGCCGTGGCGGATACGAGCAGTACTTC. Its translation is CASSFSRGGYEQYF.

This clonotype came up a few times. The chain couples TRBV27 to TRBJ2-1, with a possible D match to TRBD1 (5 bases). Germline-derived CDR1 and CDR2 are MNHEY and SMNVEV (reference sequence). The CDR3 contains 16 residues. Trimming took 4 bases from V and 4 from J, leaving 17 bases between them. CDR3 sequence reads: CASSSQTETLYNEQFF. The CDR3 nucleotides read TGTGCCAGCAGTTCCCAGACAGAGACCCTTTACAATGAGCAGTTCTTC.

This clonotype was found many times. The V gene is TRBV27, the J gene TRBJ2-7; 7 nucleotides match TRBD1. With 5 bases clipped from V and 4 bases from J, the junction kept 17 bases outside the gene matches. The germline CDR1 and CDR2 sequences are MNHEY and SMNVEV (reference sequence). The CDR3 has 17 residues. CDR3 protein: CASSRDRPTQDVYEQYF. The CDR3 DNA follows: TGTGCCAGCAGTCGGGACAGACCTACCCAAGACGTGTACGAGCAGTACTTC.

This clonotype was found many times. The chain is built from TRBV12-5 and TRBJ1-2, with D possibly being TRBD1 (6 bases). The CDR3 loop spans 14 amino acids. The ends were cut back, 6 bases at V and 4 bases at J, with 15 bases in the middle. Germline V lookup: CDR1 LGHNT, CDR2 FRNRAP. For the CDR3, the DNA is TGTGCTAGTGGGAACAAGGGGGTCGGCTATGGCTACACCTTC. Protein sequence: CASGNKGVGYGYTF.

This clonotype was seen ten or more times. This chain joins TRBV20-1 and TRBJ2-7; 9 positions agree with TRBD1. The CDR3 has 13 amino acids. Germline V gene data show CDR1 as DFQATT and CDR2 as SNEGSKA (reference sequence). The V segment lost 5 bases and the J segment 3 bases; nucleotides outside the gene matches: 5. DNA of the CDR3: TGCAGTGCTCGCCGGGACAGGGACTACGAGCAGTACTTC. The encoded protein is CSARRDRDYEQYF.

Many counts were recorded for this clonotype. The chain uses TRBV7-8 and TRBJ1-3, with TRBD1 matching 8 bases. With 0 bases clipped from V and 1 base from J, the junction kept 5 bases outside the gene matches. From germline, CDR1 is SGHVS and CDR2 FQNEAQ. There are 17 residues in the CDR3. The CDR3, as DNA: TGTGCCAGCAGCTTAGCGCGGACAGGGAGGTCTGGAAACACCATATATTTT. Its translation is CASSLARTGRSGNTIYF.

This sequence joins TRBV4-1 and TRBJ2-1; 8 bases line up with TRBD2. The CDR3 is 16 amino acids. Per the germline V gene, CDR1 is MGHRA and CDR2 is YSYEKL. The J segment lost 7 bases and the V segment lost 4 bases, leaving 12 bases of the junction unmatched. For the CDR3, the DNA is TGCGCCAGCAGCCCCCTAGGGAGCGGGAGTAGAAATGAGCAGTTCTTC. This codes for CASSPLGSGSRNEQFF.

This clonotype was observed a few times. This rearrangement joins TRBV6-1 to TRBJ1-5; D not resolved. The CDR3 is 16 amino acids. Trimming removed 6 bases at V and 3 bases at J, with 18 bases between. Germline V gene data show CDR1 as MNHNS and CDR2 as SASEGT. CDR3 amino acids: CASRPRGSVNNQPQHF. DNA for the CDR3: TGTGCCAGCAGGCCTCGCGGGAGCGTCAACAATCAGCCCCAGCATTTT.

This clonotype was found many times. The chain joins TRBV11-2 to TRBJ1-3, with no clear D. This CDR3 comprises 14 residues. Trimming removed 1 base at V and 0 bases at J, with 4 bases between. The germline V gene encodes CDR1 SGHAT and CDR2 FQNNGV. The CDR3 protein is CASSLVLSGNTIYF. In DNA, the CDR3 is TGTGCCAGCAGCTTAGTACTCTCTGGAAACACCATATATTTT.

For this clonotype: Just one base apart from a much larger clone, this may be a read error. CDR3 in DNA: TGTGCCAGCAGCGGACGAGAACCGGGGGGGAACACAGATACGCAGTATTTT. Amino acid sequence: CASSGREPGGNTDTQYF. The chain carries TRBV9 and TRBJ2-3; 8 nucleotides align to TRBD2. The CDR3 sequence is 17 residues long. Germline V gene data show CDR1 as SGDLS and CDR2 as YYNGEE. Trimming cost V 3 bases and J 2 bases; bases outside gene matches: 11.

This clonotype has at least ten counts. This rearrangement joins TRBV19 to TRBJ2-7; 7 nucleotides match TRBD2. This CDR3 is built from 20 residues. The germline CDR1 and CDR2 sequences are LNHDA and SQIVND (reference sequence). The V and J ends lost 2 bases and 2 bases, in that order; junction bases with no gene match: 21. CDR3 sequence reads: CASSIQASGRQRRETYEQYF. The DNA for the CDR3 is TGTGCCAGTAGTATACAGGCTAGCGGCCGACAAAGGAGAGAGACCTACGAGCAGTACTTC.

This clonotype has only a few counts. This chain connects TRBV3-1 to TRBJ1-6; possibly TRBD1 for D (5 bases). The germline gives CDR1 LGHDT, CDR2 YNNKEL (reference sequence). Trimming stripped 1 base from V and 10 bases from J, with 17 bases between. The CDR3 spans 16 residues. The CDR3 here is CASSQASPRGGSPLHF. The CDR3 bases are TGTGCCAGCAGCCAAGCATCCCCCCGTGGGGGGTCACCCCTCCACTTT. Full variable domain (rest looked up from reference TRBV3-1 and TRBJ1-6): DTAVSQTPKYLVTQMGNDKSIKCEQNLGHDTMYWYKQDSKKFLKIMFSYNNKELIINETVPNRFSPKSPDKAHLNLHINSLELGDSAVYFCASSQASPRGGSPLHFGNGTRLTVT.

This clonotype appeared many times. This chain links TRBV2 with TRBJ2-2, with D unclear. CDR3 length: 13 residues. V lost 5 bases and J lost 4, with 8 bases in between. The V gene's germline CDR1 is SNHLY and CDR2 FYNNEI. In DNA form, the CDR3 reads TGTGCCAGCAGTCTGAAGGCCACCGGGGAGCTGTTTTTT. Protein sequence: CASSLKATGELFF. The full variable domain, with the rest looked up from reference TRBV2 and TRBJ2-2, is EPEVTQTPSHQVTQMGQEVILRCVPISNHLYFYWYRQILGQKVEFLVSFYNNEISEKSEIFDDQFSVERPDGSNFTLKIRSTKLEDSAMYFCASSLKATGELFFGEGSRLTVL.

This clonotype was observed many times. CDR3 sequence: CASSWGGTYSYEQYF. CDR3 coding DNA: TGTGCCAGCAGCTGGGGGGGGACATACTCCTACGAGCAGTACTTC. V and J are TRBV7-9 and TRBJ2-7, with a possible D match to TRBD2 (7 bases). There are 15 residues in the CDR3. V lost 4 bases and J 0 bases, leaving 13 bases between the germline ends. The V gene's germline CDR1 is SEHNR and CDR2 FQNEAQ (reference sequence).